The T cell receptor beta chain under discussion was sequenced for a study of PD-L1 blockade in urothelial cancer (TCRdb year 2017). Regarding the study in general: All patients started therapy around 2014 and received atezolizumab 1,200 mg intravenously every 3 weeks. About 90% of the 29 patients were males with bladder-origin urothelial cancer, and about 65% of the roughly 29 reported a prior smoking history. An ECOG performance status of 0 or 1 was recorded for the patients, and 0 to 3 prior chemotherapy regimens had been received by the patients. Blood samples were analyzed at 3 weeks after treatment start (second dose) and at 6 weeks after treatment start. Blood samples yielded a median of roughly 150,000 T cells and roughly 83,000 unique TCRs, with median clonality approximately 0.08. The study was an exploratory multi-omic analysis of somatic, immune and clinical correlates of response to PD-L1 blockade with atezolizumab in urothelial cancer. Pretreatment tumor samples, along with matched peripheral blood collected serially before and after atezolizumab treatment, underwent TCR sequencing. Durable clinical benefit was defined as a progression-free survival longer than 6 months, and TCR features were additionally tested against progression-free survival and overall survival. In the same patients, whole exome sequencing and RNA sequencing of pretreatment tumors were performed in addition to TCR sequencing. Durable clinical benefit was achieved by nine patients but not by the remaining 20. Pretreatment blood TCR-seq was available for nearly 30 patients, at least one posttreatment blood collection was obtained for 25 or so patients, and tumor TCR-seq was available for 25 or so patients. Study-wide findings and limitations: Greater expansion of tumor-associated TCR clones in peripheral blood 3 weeks after the start of treatment was observed in patients with durable benefit (n of about 20, p = 0.022). Improved progression-free and overall survival was found to be associated with pretreatment peripheral blood TCR clonality below the median. Because of the small sample size (n = 29) and the many exploratory analyses performed, the results are intended to be regarded as hypothesis-generating.

CDR1 and CDR2 are read off the germline V gene as MNHNS and SASEGT. Inclusive of the bounding cysteine and phenylalanine, the CDR3 is 13 residues long. Just the 39-base CDR3 DNA is kept, in frame starting at base 1. Here V drops 6 bases and J drops 2 bases, and the junction holds 3 bases not matched to any gene. A word on this clone: This clone's antigen is unknown. No base qualities exist here, and no much larger clone lies one base off it.

Synthetic TCR analog templates were spiked into each PCR to estimate absolute template abundance from read counts. TCRbeta CDR3 regions were amplified from genomic DNA with bias-controlled V and J gene primers using the immunoSEQ assay. Sequencing of rearranged TCRbeta segments was performed at approximately 20X coverage. Per the original workflow: Clustering was used to correct sequencing errors, and CDR3s were annotated against IMGT so that V, D and J genes could be assigned. Downstream analyses used only productive TCRbeta rearrangements, leaving out any out-of-frame or stop-codon sequences. Clonality was calculated as one minus the Shannon entropy normalized by the log of the number of unique productive sequences. Clones differing between time points or between blood and tumor were identified using Fisher's exact test with Benjamini-Hochberg correction, with an adjusted p below 0.01 applied as the threshold. TCRdb obtained this table from immuneACCESS and retained in-frame rearrangements with V and J assigned. These tables miss some clones; where compared with another copy, unresolved V genes account for less than half of the shortfall, and the remainder is unexplained. V and J calls and clone size are copied from that table; D and trimming were computed from the DNA. In all, the sample holds 85,000 to 130,000 clones, and about 91% of those were seen once. Of the sample, almost 0.95% is held by the ten largest clones.

A cohort of about 27 patients with locally advanced or metastatic urothelial carcinoma, treated at Memorial Sloan Kettering on a trial protocol, was included. Peripheral blood mononuclear cells were collected pretreatment and during treatment, at between 1 and 8 total time points per patient. The Qiagen DNeasy Blood extraction kit was used to purify genomic DNA from total PBMCs and from tumor samples. PBMCs were collected pretreatment and during treatment, and were isolated and stored as previously described. This TCR was sampled from a woman aged 80 or older with urothelial cancer. The rearrangement joined TRBV6-1 to TRBJ1-2, and 7 bases in between align with TRBD1. Here the sequenced sample was PBMCs, taken around atezolizumab (anti-PD-L1) treatment. CDR3 protein: CASSADRNYGYTF. The nucleotide sequence is given as TGTGCCAGCAGCGCGGACAGGAACTATGGCTACACCTTC.